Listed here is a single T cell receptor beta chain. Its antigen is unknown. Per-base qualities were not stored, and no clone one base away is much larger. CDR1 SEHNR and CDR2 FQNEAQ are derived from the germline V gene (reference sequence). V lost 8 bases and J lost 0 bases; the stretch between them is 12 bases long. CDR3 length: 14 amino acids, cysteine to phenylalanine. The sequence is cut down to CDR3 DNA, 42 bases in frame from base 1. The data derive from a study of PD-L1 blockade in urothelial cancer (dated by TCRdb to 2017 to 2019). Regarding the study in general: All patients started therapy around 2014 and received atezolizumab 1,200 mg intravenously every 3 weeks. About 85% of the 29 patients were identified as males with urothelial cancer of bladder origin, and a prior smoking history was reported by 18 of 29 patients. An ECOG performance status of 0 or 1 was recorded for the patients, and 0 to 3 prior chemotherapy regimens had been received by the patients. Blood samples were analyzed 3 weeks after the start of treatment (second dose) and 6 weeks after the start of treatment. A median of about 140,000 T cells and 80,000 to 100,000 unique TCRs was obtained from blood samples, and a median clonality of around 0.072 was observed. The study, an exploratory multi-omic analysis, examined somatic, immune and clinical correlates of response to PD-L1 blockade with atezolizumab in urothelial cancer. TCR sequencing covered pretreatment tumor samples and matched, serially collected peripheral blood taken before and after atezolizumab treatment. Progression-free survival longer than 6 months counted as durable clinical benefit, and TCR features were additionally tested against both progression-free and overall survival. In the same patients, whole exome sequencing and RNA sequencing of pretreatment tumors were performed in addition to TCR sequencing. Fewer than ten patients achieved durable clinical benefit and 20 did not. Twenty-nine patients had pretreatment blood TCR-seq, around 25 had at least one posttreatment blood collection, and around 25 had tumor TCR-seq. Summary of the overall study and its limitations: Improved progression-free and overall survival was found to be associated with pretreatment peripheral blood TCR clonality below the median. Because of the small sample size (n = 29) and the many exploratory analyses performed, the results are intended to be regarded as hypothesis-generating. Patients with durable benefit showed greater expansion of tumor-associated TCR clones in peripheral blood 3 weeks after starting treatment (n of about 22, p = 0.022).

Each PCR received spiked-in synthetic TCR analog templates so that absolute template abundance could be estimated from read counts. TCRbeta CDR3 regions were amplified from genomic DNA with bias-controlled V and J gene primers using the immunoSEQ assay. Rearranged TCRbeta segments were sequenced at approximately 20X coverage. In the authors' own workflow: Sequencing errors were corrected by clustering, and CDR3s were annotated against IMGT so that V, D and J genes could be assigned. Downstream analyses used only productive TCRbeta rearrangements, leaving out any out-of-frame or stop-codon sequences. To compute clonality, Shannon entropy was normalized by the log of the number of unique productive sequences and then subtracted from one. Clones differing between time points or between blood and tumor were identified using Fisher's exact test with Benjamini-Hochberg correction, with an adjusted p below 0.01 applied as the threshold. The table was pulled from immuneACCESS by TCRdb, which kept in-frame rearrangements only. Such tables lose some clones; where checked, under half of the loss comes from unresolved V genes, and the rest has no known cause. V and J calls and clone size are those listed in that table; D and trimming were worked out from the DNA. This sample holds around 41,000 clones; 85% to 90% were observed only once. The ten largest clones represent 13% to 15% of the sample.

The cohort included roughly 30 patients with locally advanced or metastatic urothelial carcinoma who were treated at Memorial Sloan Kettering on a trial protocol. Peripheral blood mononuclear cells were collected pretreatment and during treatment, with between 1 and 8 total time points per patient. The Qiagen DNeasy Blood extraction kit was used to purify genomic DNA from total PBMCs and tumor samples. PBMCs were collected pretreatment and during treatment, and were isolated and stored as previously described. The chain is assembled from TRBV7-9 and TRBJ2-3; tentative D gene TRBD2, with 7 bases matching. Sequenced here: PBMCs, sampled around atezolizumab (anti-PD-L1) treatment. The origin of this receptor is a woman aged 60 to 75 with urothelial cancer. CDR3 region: CASGRGASTDTQYF. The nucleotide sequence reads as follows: TGTGCCAGCGGCCGGGGGGCTAGCACAGATACGCAGTATTTT. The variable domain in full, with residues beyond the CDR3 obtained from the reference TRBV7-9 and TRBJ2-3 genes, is DTGVSQNPRHKITKRGQNVTFRCDPISEHNRLYWYRQTLGQGPEFLTYFQNEAQLEKSRLLSDRFSAERPKGSFSTLEIQRTEQGDSAMYLCASGRGASTDTQYFGPGTRLTVL.